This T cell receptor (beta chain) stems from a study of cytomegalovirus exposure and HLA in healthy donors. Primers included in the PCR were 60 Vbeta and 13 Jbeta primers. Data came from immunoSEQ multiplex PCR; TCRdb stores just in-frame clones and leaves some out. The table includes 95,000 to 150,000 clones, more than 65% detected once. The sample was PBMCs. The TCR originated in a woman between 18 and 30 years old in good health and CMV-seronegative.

The CDR3 spells CASRVETEAFF. The CDR3 coding sequence is TGCGCCAGCAGGGTAGAGACTGAAGCTTTCTTT. The J gene is TRBJ1-1, the V gene TRBV10-2; unclear D gene. The germline V gene encodes CDR1 WSHSY and CDR2 SAAADI. This CDR3 comprises 11 residues. The V end lost 6 bases, the J end lost 5 bases, and 7 bases lay between the germline ends.